This TCR beta chain was identified in a study of Graves' ophthalmopathy and Graves' hyperthyroidism (dated by TCRdb to the late 2010s). Regarding the complete study: Peripheral blood was collected at initial diagnosis, prior to any treatment. To tell Graves' ophthalmopathy apart from Graves' hyperthyroidism, and to predict which patients would progress to ophthalmopathy, the study relied on TCR beta repertoire signatures. In total, some 140 blood samples were TCR-sequenced: fewer than 50 ophthalmopathy, under 80 hyperthyroidism and some 17 hyperthyroidism-to-ophthalmopathy patients. To explore V-J signatures that separate ophthalmopathy from hyperthyroidism, a discovery set of about 98 patients was enrolled, consisting of approximately 45 with ophthalmopathy and roughly 57 with stable hyperthyroidism. For independent validation, a separate cohort was made up of some 18 hyperthyroidism patients plus 17 patients who later progressed from hyperthyroidism to ophthalmopathy. In six hyperthyroidism patients, the T-cell repertoire of thyroid tissue was compared with the T-cell repertoire of blood. Once sampling was done, hyperthyroidism patients were given methimazole at a starting dose of 30 mg daily, while ophthalmopathy patients were given high-dose intravenous methylprednisolone. The approximately 97 discovery patients were randomly divided into training and test sets at a 7:3 ratio.

The table lists this clonotype with many counts. Its antigen target is currently unknown. The record has no base qualities; no much larger clone is one base away. Results the study describes overall, beyond this receptor: In validation, the model predicted ophthalmopathy progression with about 71% sensitivity and roughly 72% specificity; some 13 predicted patients were CT-confirmed with GO in a median of approximately six months. Sample size was not predetermined statistically, and investigators were not blinded to group allocation. Most of the expanded thyroid clonotypes with a frequency above 0.001 were also detected in blood, and it was suggested that the thyroid immune response may be reflected by blood repertoires. In cross-validation, the 13-signature model distinguished ophthalmopathy from stable hyperthyroidism with almost 90% sensitivity and approximately 81% specificity, and in the test set the corresponding values were approximately 80% and 68%.

Stable hyperthyroidism was defined as no progression to ophthalmopathy within 18 months of follow-up. Hyperthyroidism patients were newly diagnosed, were aged 18 to 65 years, and had a disease duration under 2 months. Anyone with other autoimmune diseases, uncontrolled infections, pregnancy or lactation was excluded from the study. Diagnosis relied on clinical symptoms, serum thyroxine, TRAb, thyroid ultrasound and orbital computed tomography. PBMCs were isolated from more than 9 ml of fresh peripheral blood by Ficoll-Paque density gradient centrifugation. Trizol reagent was used to extract the total RNA, and its quality was then checked on an Agilent 2100 Bioanalyzer. For repertoire sequencing, the TCR beta CDR3 regions were amplified from RNA transcripts. HTBI primers and the Qiagen OneStep RT-PCR kit were used in a first-round RT-PCR, which was followed by a second-round multiplex PCR, size selection and purification. Libraries were sequenced on an Illumina HiSeq2000 using paired-end 100 bp reads. In the original analysis: SOAPnuke was used to process the reads, removing any read that contained adapters or uncalled bases, had a mean Phred below 15, or lacked an exact match to the constant primer or identifier. High-quality paired reads were merged with COPE v1.2.5. Each unique nucleotide sequence was treated as a clonotype, and MiTCR v1.1 was used to align the clonotypes to the IMGT TRB V, D and J references. Only V-J combinations with frequency above 0.0001 were analysed, covering 99% to 99.2% of repertoires. For each V-J combination, a TCR clonal expansion and chaos score was defined as the ratio of F50 clonal expansion to chaos observed in the TCRdist matrix. Welch's t-statistics and random forest were used to narrow the features down to around twelve V-J combinations, which were then fed into a naive Bayes classifier. The similarity between thyroid and blood repertoires was quantified using the Morisita-Horn index. The public reads were reanalyzed by TCRdb: fastp trimming at Q25, MiXCR alignment, in-frame beta chains only. Rows with a matching CDR3 protein are joined into one entry that keeps the most common DNA and genes. The V and J calls were not made by the authors but by TCRdb's processing. For this sample the table gives 400,000 to 450,000 distinct CDR3 sequences, of which more than 20% were detected only once. The top ten clonotypes cover roughly 3% of the sample.

V sheds 7 bases and J sheds 2 bases, leaving 9 bases between their ends. The germline V gene encodes CDR1 KGHDR and CDR2 SFDVKD. The CDR3 contains 13 residues, cysteine and phenylalanine counted. The only DNA kept is the CDR3, 39 bases in frame from the first base. The receptor chain draws on TRBV24-1 and TRBJ2-3; matching of 5 bases hints at TRBD1 as the D gene. The clonotype originates from a woman aged 18-29 years with stable Graves' hyperthyroidism. Donor details come from another sample of the same person, matched by shared clones. What was sequenced was peripheral blood. The DNA reads TGTGCCACCAGGGGGCCGAACACAGATACGCAGTATTTT. Protein translation: CATRGPNTDTQYF.